Sequencing of this TCR beta chain was carried out in a study of cytomegalovirus exposure and HLA in healthy donors. Study-level results: TRBV6-2, TRBV6-3 and some other V segments were unresolvable in 87-base-pair reads.

The CDR3 extends over 16 amino acids. CDR1 MNHEY and CDR2 SMNVEV come from the germline V gene (reference sequence). The junction had 7 bases not matched to a gene; V was cut back by 2 bases and J by 5 bases. For this clone: Its target is unknown.

The PCR used 60 Vbeta and 13 Jbeta primers. This table comes from immunoSEQ multiplex PCR, and its TCRdb copy is limited to in-frame clones, with some not included. The specimen's table records 40,000 to 65,000 clones. The clonotype originates from a man between 35 and 55 years old in good health and CMV-seropositive. The sequenced material came from PBMCs. This chain joins TRBV27 and TRBJ1-1; 11 bases line up with TRBD1. The CDR3 nucleotides are TGTGCCAGCAGTTTAAACGGACAGGGGGCGTGGACTGAAGCTTTCTTT. As protein: CASSLNGQGAWTEAFF.